This T cell receptor beta chain came from a study of long-term antiretroviral therapy in people with HIV. Trimming left V 3 bases short and J 7 bases short, with 12 bases between. The CDR3 consists of 13 residues. Germline assignment: CDR1 SGHTA and CDR2 FQGNSA. Researchers report immunoSEQ v3.0 was run at survey level. The data were produced by immunoSEQ multiplex PCR, yet TCRdb's version contains in-frame clones alone and is incomplete. The table records some 45,000 clones, about 89% of them present only once. This receptor was obtained from a woman aged 50 to 60 with HIV. The chain is built from TRBV7-2 and TRBJ2-5; D is uncertain. The sequences come from unsorted PBMCs, collected 0.1 years before starting antiretroviral therapy. In nucleotides, the CDR3 is TGTGCCAGCAGCTTCGATGGCTCCGGGACCCAGTACTTC. It translates to CASSFDGSGTQYF.